Listed below are T cell receptor beta chains from one sample, sequenced in a study of breast tumors, draining lymph nodes, adjacent tissues. TCRdb used MiXCR to reprocess the multiplex PCR reads, holding one entry per CDR3 protein. The table shows 150,000 to 200,000 distinct CDR3 sequences, with roughly 30% occurring only once. Sequencing input: axillary lymph node tissue. Source of these receptors: a female donor with breast cancer. Some clones in this sample may be carry-over from other donors' samples. Each CDR3 is given with its conserved first and last residue. D genes are given only for firm matches. Clone size is shown for a subset of rows, as once, few, many or a class of expanded clone.

TRBV6-1,TRBJ1-2,TRBD1,.,CASSEKQGWYYGYTF,TGTGCCAGCAGTGAAAAACAGGGGTGGTACTATGGCTACACCTTC
TRBV20-1,TRBJ2-1,.,many,CSASGPYNEQFF,TGCAGTGCCTCGGGACCCTACAATGAGCAGTTCTTC
TRBV2,TRBJ2-7,.,many,CASSDYERAQYF,TGTGCCAGCAGTGATTATGAAAGGGCCCAGTACTTC
TRBV3-1,TRBJ1-4,.,.,CASSPREGGEKLLF,TGTGCCAGCAGCCCTAGGGAGGGAGGAGAAAAACTGCTTTTT
TRBV24-1,TRBJ1-5,.,.,CATSASLGTRVDQPQHF,TGTGCCACCAGTGCTAGTTTGGGGACACGGGTCGATCAGCCCCAGCATTTT
TRBV18,TRBJ1-2,TRBD1,.,CASSTAWDSNYGYTF,TGTGCCAGCTCAACTGCCTGGGACAGCAACTATGGCTACACCTTC
TRBV20-1,TRBJ2-3,TRBD1,.,CSARPGTGADTQYF,TGCAGTGCCAGGCCCGGGACAGGGGCAGATACGCAGTATTTT
TRBV6-2/TRBV6-3,TRBJ2-7,.,.,CASMGFTGRRTYERYF,TGTGCCAGCATGGGGTTCACAGGACGGAGAACCTACGAGCGGTACTTC
TRBV7-2,TRBJ2-2,.,.,CASSGRTGEGEQYFGPGTGELFF,.
TRBV7-8,TRBJ1-6,.,many,CASSLERISYNSPLHF,TGTGCCAGCAGCTTAGAGAGGATCTCCTATAATTCACCCCTCCACTTT
TRBV9,TRBJ2-7,TRBD1,many,CASSATLDRGSYEQYF,TGTGCCAGCAGCGCGACCTTGGACAGGGGGTCCTACGAGCAGTACTTC
TRBV24-1,TRBJ1-6,TRBD1,many,CATSDPHGQGSSPLHF,TGTGCCACCAGTGATCCCCATGGACAGGGAAGTTCACCCCTCCACTTT
TRBV5-6,TRBJ2-7,TRBD1,few,CASSPGQGWYEQYF,TGTGCCAGCAGCCCGGGACAGGGTTGGTACGAGCAGTACTTC
TRBV4-1,TRBJ2-2,.,many,CASSQDLNRAGELFF,TGCGCCAGCAGCCAAGATCTTAACAGGGCCGGGGAGCTGTTTTTT
TRBV6-1,TRBJ1-2,.,few,CASSESQGSNYGYTF,TGTGCCAGCAGTGAATCCCAGGGCTCTAACTATGGCTACACCTTC
TRBV6-6,TRBJ2-5,.,.,CASSHSEVSGETQYF,TGTGCCAGCAGTCACTCGGAGGTTTCAGGAGAGACCCAGTACTTC
TRBV9,TRBJ2-2,TRBD2,.,CASNPTDGGDTGELFF,TGTGCCAGCAACCCGACGGACGGGGGGGACACCGGGGAGCTGTTTTTT
TRBV5-4,TRBJ2-7,.,many,CASSFDSAGGYEQYF,TGTGCCAGCAGCTTCGATTCGGCGGGCGGGTACGAGCAGTACTTC
TRBV4-2,TRBJ2-3,.,many,CASSPGGDTDTQYF,TGTGCCAGCAGTCCTGGCGGAGACACAGATACGCAGTATTTT
TRBV7-6,TRBJ2-4,TRBD2,few,CASSLLWRGGVYAKNIQYF,TGTGCCAGCAGCTTACTTTGGCGGGGGGGCGTTTATGCCAAAAACATTCAGTACTTC
TRBV5-6,TRBJ2-4,TRBD2,.,CASSLRGVAKNIQYF,TGTGCCAGCAGCTTGCGGGGGGTAGCCAAAAACATTCAGTACTTC
TRBV6-6,TRBJ1-4,.,many,CASSYMMLEELFF,TGTGCCAGCAGTTACATGATGTTGGAAGAACTGTTTTTT
TRBV15,TRBJ2-7,.,many,CATSLAGTGNEQYF,TGTGCCACCTCCCTTGCCGGGACTGGAAACGAGCAGTACTTC
TRBV11-3,TRBJ2-1,TRBD2,many,CASTQGGPDDHEQFF,TGTGCCAGCACCCAGGGAGGGCCGGACGATCATGAGCAGTTCTTC
TRBV6-5,TRBJ2-2,TRBD2,once,CASGPSGTGELFF,TGTGCCAGCGGGCCTAGCGGGACCGGGGAGCTGTTTTTT
TRBV7-2,TRBJ2-1,TRBD2,many,CASSRPTSGRTHEQFF,TGTGCCAGCAGCCGACCTACTAGCGGGAGGACCCATGAGCAGTTCTTC
TRBV29-1,TRBJ1-2,.,many,CSQADNYGYTF,TGCAGCCAAGCTGACAACTATGGCTACACCTTC
TRBV20-1,TRBJ2-5,.,many,CSGAVLLRETQYF,TGCAGTGGCGCGGTCCTCCTTCGGGAGACCCAGTACTTC
TRBV9,TRBJ1-2,.,.,CASSGTGYGHTF,TGTGCCAGCAGCGGAACAGGCTACGGCCACACCTTC
TRBV9,TRBJ2-5,.,many,CASSVGGQGFRETQYF,TGTGCCAGCAGCGTAGGAGGTCAGGGGTTTCGAGAGACCCAGTACTTC
TRBV19,TRBJ2-3,.,many,CATSKPRGRSDTQYF,TGTGCCACAAGTAAGCCCCGCGGAAGGTCAGATACGCAGTATTTT
TRBV11-1,TRBJ2-7,TRBD1,once,CASSARGDRGSPGEQYF,TGTGCCAGCAGTGCTAGGGGAGACAGGGGGTCGCCTGGCGAGCAGTACTTC
TRBV20-1,TRBJ2-3,TRBD1,many,CSATGVSTGDTDTQYF,TGCAGTGCAACAGGGGTCTCGACCGGGGATACAGATACGCAGTATTTT
TRBV29-1,TRBJ2-3,TRBD2,many,CSVATSGTPTDTQYF,TGCAGCGTTGCGACTAGCGGCACTCCCACAGATACGCAGTATTTT
TRBV2,TRBJ2-2,TRBD1,many,CASSAGQGANTGELFF,TGTGCCAGCAGTGCCGGACAGGGGGCGAACACCGGGGAGCTGTTTTTT
TRBV15,TRBJ2-7,TRBD2,.,CATSSRSSGASGEQYF,TGTGCCACCAGCAGTCGGTCGAGCGGGGCTTCGGGGGAGCAGTACTTC
TRBV6-6,TRBJ2-7,.,few,CASSHVKGGTYEQYF,TGTGCCAGCAGTCACGTTAAGGGGGGGACCTACGAGCAGTACTTC
TRBV19,TRBJ1-1,.,.,CASRRGTEAFF,TGTGCCAGTAGACGGGGCACTGAAGCTTTCTTT
TRBV7-3,TRBJ2-3,TRBD2,many,CASSPLAGGGNTQYF,TGTGCCAGCAGCCCCCTAGCGGGGGGCGGAAATACGCAGTATTTT
TRBV12-3/TRBV12-4,TRBJ2-7,.,few,CASSFRAYYEQYF,TGTGCCAGCAGTTTCCGGGCCTACTACGAGCAGTACTTC
TRBV19,TRBJ2-5,.,many,CASSANQETQYF,TGTGCCAGTAGTGCAAATCAAGAGACCCAGTACTTC
TRBV5-4,TRBJ1-2,TRBD1,few,CASSRTGTGNSLGYGYTF,TGTGCCAGCAGCCGAACCGGGACAGGGAACTCCCTAGGCTATGGCTACACCTTC
TRBV7-2,TRBJ2-7,TRBD1,many,CASSGDTGGSYEQYF,TGTGCCAGCAGCGGGGACACAGGGGGCTCCTACGAGCAGTACTTC
TRBV14,TRBJ1-3,.,many,CASSQEEGFAGNTIYF,TGTGCCAGCAGCCAAGAAGAGGGTTTTGCTGGAAACACCATATATTTT
TRBV19,TRBJ2-7,.,many,CASSTLQGSHAYEQYF,TGTGCCAGTAGTACCCTACAGGGAAGTCATGCCTACGAGCAGTACTTC
TRBV9,TRBJ1-1,.,.,CASSVVPEENTEAFF,TGTGCCAGCAGCGTAGTCCCAGAAGAGAACACTGAAGCTTTCTTT
TRBV24-1,TRBJ2-5,.,.,CATSAGTLGETQYF,TGTGCCACCAGTGCCGGGACCTTGGGGGAGACCCAGTACTTC
TRBV11-1,TRBJ2-6,.,.,CASGLGRTSSGANVLTF,TGTGCCAGCGGCTTAGGTAGGACAAGCTCTGGGGCCAACGTCCTGACTTTC